This T cell receptor (beta chain) comes out of a study of a mutant IDH1 vaccine in newly diagnosed glioma. Overall study: Commencement of vaccination occurred 4-6 weeks following radiotherapy alone, or concurrently with temozolomide cycles.

Regarding time point: week 11, during vaccination. It was 300 ug of mutant IDH1 20-mer peptide that made up each vaccine dose, given with topical imiquimod. Of note for this clone: Antigen specificity is unknown.

The repertoire was sequenced with immunoSEQ multiplex PCR; TCRdb's copy has only in-frame clones and lacks some. There are around 25,000 clones in the sample; 70% occur only once, and roughly 11% lies in the top ten. The germline CDR1 and CDR2 sequences are SEHNR and FQNEAQ (reference sequence). Between the trimmed V and J ends, which lost 8 bases and 5 bases, there was a span of 12 bases. The CDR3 has 12 amino acids. The sequence came from a man younger than 35 with glioma. Some clones in this sample may be carry-over from other donors' samples. Sequences were derived from peripheral blood mononuclear cells (PBMCs), sampled from a glioma patient whose treatment included an IDH1 peptide vaccine. The V and J genes are TRBV7-9 and TRBJ2-5; D gene uncertain. The CDR3 DNA follows: TGTGCCAGCGGCCCCGTCGCGGAGACCCAGTACTTC. Translation gives CASGPVAETQYF.